This T cell receptor (beta chain) was obtained from a study of lymphopenia after photon versus proton radiotherapy. Notes on the study in general: After the lymphocyte nadir, photon-treated repertoires showed oligoclonal expansion, especially of CD8+ Temra cells. Under photons, naive T cells and diversity fell while effector/memory populations rose. Survival link was tested only in deceased patients; proton benefit remains a possibility. Larger post-nadir TCR diversity loss correlated inversely with survival in deceased patients.

TCRdb keeps only in-frame clones here, not all; method: immunoSEQ multiplex PCR. The table shows roughly 45,000 clones, with approximately 85% occurring only once. In regard to this clone: Antigen unknown.

Looked up from germline, CDR1 is SGHDT and CDR2 is YYEEEE. This CDR3 comprises 12 residues. Trimming cost V 4 bases and J 10 bases, with 14 bases left between them. The TCR originated in a man aged 40-49 years with gastric cancer. Sequenced material: peripheral blood, taken from a patient treated with photon-based radiotherapy. The chain is built from TRBV5-6 and TRBJ1-2, with D maybe TRBD1 (5 bases). The CDR3, as DNA: TGTGCCAGCAGCACTGGGACTATGGCCTACACCTTC. This encodes CASSTGTMAYTF.